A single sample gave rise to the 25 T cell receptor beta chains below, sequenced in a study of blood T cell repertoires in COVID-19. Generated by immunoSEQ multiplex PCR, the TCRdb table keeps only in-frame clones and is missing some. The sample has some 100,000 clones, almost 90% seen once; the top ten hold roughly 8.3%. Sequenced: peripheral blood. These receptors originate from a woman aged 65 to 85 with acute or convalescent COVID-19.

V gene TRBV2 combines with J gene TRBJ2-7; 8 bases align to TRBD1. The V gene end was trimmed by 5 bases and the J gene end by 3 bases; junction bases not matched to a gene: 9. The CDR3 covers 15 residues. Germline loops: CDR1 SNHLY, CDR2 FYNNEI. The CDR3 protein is CASSFTGTGDYEQYF. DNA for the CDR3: TGTGCCAGCAGTTTCACCGGGACAGGAGACTACGAGCAGTACTTC.

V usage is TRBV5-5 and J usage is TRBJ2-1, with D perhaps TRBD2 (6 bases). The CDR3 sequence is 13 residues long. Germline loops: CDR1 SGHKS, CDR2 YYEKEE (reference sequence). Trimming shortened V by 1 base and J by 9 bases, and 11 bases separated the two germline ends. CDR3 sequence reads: CASSLSGVSEQFF. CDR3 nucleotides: TGTGCCAGCAGCTTGTCGGGGGTTAGTGAGCAGTTCTTC. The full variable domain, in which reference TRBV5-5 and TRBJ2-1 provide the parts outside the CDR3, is DAGVTQSPTHLIKTRGQQVTLRCSPISGHKSVSWYQQVLGQGPQFIFQYYEKEERGRGNFPDRFSARQFPNYSSELNVNALLLGDSALYLCASSLSGVSEQFFGPGTRLTVL.

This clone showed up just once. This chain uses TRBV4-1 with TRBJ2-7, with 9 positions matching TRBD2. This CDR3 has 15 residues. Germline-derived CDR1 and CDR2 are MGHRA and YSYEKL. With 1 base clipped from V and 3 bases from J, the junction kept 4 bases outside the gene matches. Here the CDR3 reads CASSQAGTSFYEQYF. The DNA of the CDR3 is TGCGCCAGCAGCCAAGCCGGGACTAGCTTCTACGAGCAGTACTTC.

The CDR3 loop is CASSLAAGGPETQYF. The DNA of the CDR3 is TGCGCCAGCAGCTTGGCAGCGGGGGGACCAGAGACCCAGTACTTC. The rearrangement uses TRBV5-1 and TRBJ2-5; 9 nucleotides match TRBD2. The CDR3 is 15 residues long. CDR1 is SGHRS, CDR2 YFSETQ, per germline. With V trimmed by 0 bases and J by 4 bases, 4 bases remained unmatched.

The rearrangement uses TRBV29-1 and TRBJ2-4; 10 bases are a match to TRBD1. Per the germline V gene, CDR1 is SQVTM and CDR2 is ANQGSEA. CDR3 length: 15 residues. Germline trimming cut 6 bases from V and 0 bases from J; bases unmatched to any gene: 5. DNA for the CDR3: TGCAGCGTCGGACAGGGGGGACTAGCCAAAAACATTCAGTACTTC. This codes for CSVGQGGLAKNIQYF.

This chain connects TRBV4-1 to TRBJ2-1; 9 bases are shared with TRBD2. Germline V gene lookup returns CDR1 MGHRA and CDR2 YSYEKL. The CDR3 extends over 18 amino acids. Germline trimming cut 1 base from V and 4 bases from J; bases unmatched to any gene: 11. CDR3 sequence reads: CASSQAPIAGVKYNEQFF. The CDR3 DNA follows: TGCGCCAGCAGCCAAGCCCCGATAGCGGGAGTAAAATACAATGAGCAGTTCTTC.

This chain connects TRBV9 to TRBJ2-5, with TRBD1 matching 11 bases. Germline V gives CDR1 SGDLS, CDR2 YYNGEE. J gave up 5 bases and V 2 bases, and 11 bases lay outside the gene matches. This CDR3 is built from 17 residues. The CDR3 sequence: CASSVTPSGTGGETQYF. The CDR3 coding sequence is TGTGCCAGCAGCGTTACCCCTTCCGGGACAGGGGGGGAGACCCAGTACTTC.

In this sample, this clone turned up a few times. CDR3 sequence (DNA): TGCGCCAGCAGCTTGGCCGGGGAAGGCACCGGGGAGCTGTTTTTT. It yields the protein CASSLAGEGTGELFF. The chain employs TRBV5-1 and TRBJ2-2; weak D call: TRBD2 (5 bases). Trimming took off 0 bases at V and 4 bases at J, with 10 bases between the two ends. The CDR3 spans 15 residues. Germline V gene data show CDR1 as SGHRS and CDR2 as YFSETQ.

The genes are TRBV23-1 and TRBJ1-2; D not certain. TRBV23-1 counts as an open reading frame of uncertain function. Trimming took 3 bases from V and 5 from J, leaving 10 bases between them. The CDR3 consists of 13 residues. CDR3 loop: CASSQRGYYGYTF. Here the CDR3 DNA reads TGCGCCAGCAGTCAGCGGGGTTATTATGGCTACACCTTC.

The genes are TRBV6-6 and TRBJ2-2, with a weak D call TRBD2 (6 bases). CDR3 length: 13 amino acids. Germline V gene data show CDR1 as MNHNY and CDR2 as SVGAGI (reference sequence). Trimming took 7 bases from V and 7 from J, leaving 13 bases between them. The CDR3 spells CASTRWRDGELFF. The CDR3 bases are TGTGCCAGCACCCGGTGGAGGGACGGGGAGCTGTTTTTT.

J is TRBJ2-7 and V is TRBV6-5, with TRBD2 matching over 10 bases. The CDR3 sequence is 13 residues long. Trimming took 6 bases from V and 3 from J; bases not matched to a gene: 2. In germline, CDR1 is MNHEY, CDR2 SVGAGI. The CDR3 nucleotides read TGTGCCAGCAGAAGCGGGGGGGGCTACGAGCAGTACTTC. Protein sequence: CASRSGGGYEQYF.

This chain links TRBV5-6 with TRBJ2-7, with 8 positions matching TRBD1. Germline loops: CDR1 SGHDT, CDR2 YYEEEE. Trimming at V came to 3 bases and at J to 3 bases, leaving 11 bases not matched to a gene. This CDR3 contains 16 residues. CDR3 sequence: CASSSTRQGFHYEQYF. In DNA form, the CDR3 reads TGTGCCAGCAGCTCAACTAGACAGGGGTTCCACTACGAGCAGTACTTC.

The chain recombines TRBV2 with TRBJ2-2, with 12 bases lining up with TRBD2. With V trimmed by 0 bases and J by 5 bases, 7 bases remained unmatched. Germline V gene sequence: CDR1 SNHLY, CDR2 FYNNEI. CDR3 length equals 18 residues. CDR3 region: CASSEALRLAGGTGELFF. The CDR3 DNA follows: TGTGCCAGCAGTGAAGCGCTTCGGCTAGCGGGGGGGACCGGGGAGCTGTTTTTT.

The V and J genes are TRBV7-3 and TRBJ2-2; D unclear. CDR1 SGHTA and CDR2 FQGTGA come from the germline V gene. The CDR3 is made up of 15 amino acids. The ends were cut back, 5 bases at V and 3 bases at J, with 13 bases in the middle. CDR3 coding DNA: TGTGCCAGCAGCCCCGACACGCGTCACACCGGGGAGCTGTTTTTT. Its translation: CASSPDTRHTGELFF.

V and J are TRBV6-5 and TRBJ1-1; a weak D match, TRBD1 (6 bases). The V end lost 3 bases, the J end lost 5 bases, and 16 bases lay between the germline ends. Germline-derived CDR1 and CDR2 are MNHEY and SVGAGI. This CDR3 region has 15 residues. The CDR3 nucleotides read TGTGCCAGCAGTTATGGTCGGGGGGCGAGTACTGAAGCTTTCTTT. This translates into CASSYGRGASTEAFF.

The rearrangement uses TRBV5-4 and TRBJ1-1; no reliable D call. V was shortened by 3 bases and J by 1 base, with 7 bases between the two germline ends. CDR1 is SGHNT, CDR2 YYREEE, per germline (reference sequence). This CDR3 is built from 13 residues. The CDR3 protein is CASSYAGNTEAFF. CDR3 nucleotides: TGTGCCAGCAGCTATGCAGGGAACACTGAAGCTTTCTTT. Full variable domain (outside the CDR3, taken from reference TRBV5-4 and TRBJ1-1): ETGVTQSPTHLIKTRGQQVTLRCSSQSGHNTVSWYQQALGQGPQFIFQYYREEENGRGNFPPRFSGLQFPNYSSELNVNALELDDSALYLCASSYAGNTEAFFGQGTRLTVV.

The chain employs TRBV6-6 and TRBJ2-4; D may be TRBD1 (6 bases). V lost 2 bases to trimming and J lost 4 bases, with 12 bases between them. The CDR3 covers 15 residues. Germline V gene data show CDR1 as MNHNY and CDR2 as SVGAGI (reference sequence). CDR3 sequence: CASSYQGTSKNIQYF. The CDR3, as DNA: TGTGCCAGCAGTTACCAGGGGACAAGTAAAAACATTCAGTACTTC.

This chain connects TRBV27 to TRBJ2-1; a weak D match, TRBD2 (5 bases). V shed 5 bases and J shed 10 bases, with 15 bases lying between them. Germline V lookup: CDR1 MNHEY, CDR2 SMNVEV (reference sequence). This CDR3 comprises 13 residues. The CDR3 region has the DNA TGTGCCAGCAGTCCCGCGGACTGGCCAGAGCAGTTCTTC. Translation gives CASSPADWPEQFF.

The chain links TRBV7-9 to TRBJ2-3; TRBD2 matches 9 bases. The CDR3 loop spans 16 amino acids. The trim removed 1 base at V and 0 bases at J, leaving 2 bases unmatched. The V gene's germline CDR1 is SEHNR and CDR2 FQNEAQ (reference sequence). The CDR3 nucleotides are TGTGCCAGCAGCTTAGGGGGACTAGCCAGCACAGATACGCAGTATTTT. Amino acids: CASSLGGLASTDTQYF.

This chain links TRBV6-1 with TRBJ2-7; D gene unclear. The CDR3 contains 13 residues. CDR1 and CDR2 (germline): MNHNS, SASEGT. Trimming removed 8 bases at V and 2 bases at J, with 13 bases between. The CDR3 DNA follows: TGTGCCAGCGGTACGGAGCCCGCCTACGAGCAGTACTTC. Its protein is CASGTEPAYEQYF.

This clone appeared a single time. This CDR3 is CATSDLHGGRRNEQFF. The CDR3 DNA reads as TGTGCCACCAGTGATTTGCATGGCGGGAGGCGCAATGAGCAGTTCTTC. The chain combines TRBV24-1 with TRBJ2-1; 8 bases fit TRBD2. The V gene's germline CDR1 is KGHDR and CDR2 SFDVKD. V was clipped by 0 bases and J by 6 bases; unmatched bases: 6. There are 16 residues in the CDR3.

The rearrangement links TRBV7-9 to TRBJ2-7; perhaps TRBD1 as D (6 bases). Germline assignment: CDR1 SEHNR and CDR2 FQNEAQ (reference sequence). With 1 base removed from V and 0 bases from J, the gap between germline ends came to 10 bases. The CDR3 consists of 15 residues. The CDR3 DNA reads TGTGCCAGCAGCTTAGGGCAGGGGTTCTCCTACGAGCAGTACTTC. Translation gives CASSLGQGFSYEQYF.

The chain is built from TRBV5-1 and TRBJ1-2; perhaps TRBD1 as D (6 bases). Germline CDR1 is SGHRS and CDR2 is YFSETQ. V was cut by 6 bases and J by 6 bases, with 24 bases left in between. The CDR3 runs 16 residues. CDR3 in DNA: TGCGCCAGCAAGGAAGGGGGAGATTGGGGTACGGATGGCTACACCTTC. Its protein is CASKEGGDWGTDGYTF.

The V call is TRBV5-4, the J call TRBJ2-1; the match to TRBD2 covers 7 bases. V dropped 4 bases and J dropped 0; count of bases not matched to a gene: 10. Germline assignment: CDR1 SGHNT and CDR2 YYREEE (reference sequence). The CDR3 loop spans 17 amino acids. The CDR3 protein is CASSPASAGVSYNEQFF. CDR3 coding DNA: TGTGCCAGCAGCCCCGCGTCTGCGGGAGTCTCCTACAATGAGCAGTTCTTC.

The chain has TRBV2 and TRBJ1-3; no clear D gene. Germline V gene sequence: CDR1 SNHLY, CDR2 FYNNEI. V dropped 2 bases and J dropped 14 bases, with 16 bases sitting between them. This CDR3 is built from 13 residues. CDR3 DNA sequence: TGTGCCAGCAGTGAAAGCCGCAATTCAGGTTTATATTTT. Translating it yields CASSESRNSGLYF.